The next 23 T cell receptor beta chains were all read from a single sample in a study of technical replicates of blood from several donors. Only in-frame clones appear in the TCRdb table, and some are missing; sequencing was by immunoSEQ multiplex PCR. The table includes tens of thousands of clones, 94% detected once. The sequenced material came from T cells isolated from PBMCs. These receptors came from a human donor in good health.

Written as DNA, the CDR3 is TGTGCCAGCAGTTACGGGGGGGGCAACTATGGCTACACCTTC. Its translation is CASSYGGGNYGYTF. V usage is TRBV6-5 and J usage is TRBJ1-2; D possibly corresponds to TRBD1 (6 bases). This CDR3 spans 14 amino acids. Germline-derived CDR1 and CDR2 are MNHEY and SVGAGI. Trimming took off 2 bases at V and 2 bases at J, with 9 bases between the two ends.

This clone was counted once. The gene calls are TRBV27 and TRBJ2-2; 13 nucleotides match TRBD2. Looked up from germline, CDR1 is MNHEY and CDR2 is SMNVEV (reference sequence). This CDR3 region has 17 residues. The V segment lost 4 bases and the J segment 4 bases; nucleotides outside the gene matches: 6. The CDR3 sequence is CASSYSRTSGSTGELFF. CDR3 coding DNA: TGTGCCAGCAGTTACTCCCGGACTAGCGGGAGCACCGGGGAGCTGTTTTTT.

This chain uses TRBV19 with TRBJ2-3; TRBD1 aligns across 7 bases. Germline CDR1 LNHDA, CDR2 SQIVND (reference sequence). This CDR3 region has 13 residues. Trimming at V came to 6 bases and at J to 4 bases, leaving 4 bases not matched to a gene. CDR3 in amino acids: CASREGQADTQYF. The CDR3 region has the DNA TGTGCCAGTAGGGAAGGACAGGCAGATACGCAGTATTTT.

V and J are TRBV2 and TRBJ1-5; no clear D gene. The CDR3 loop spans 14 amino acids. Germline V CDR1 and CDR2: SNHLY, FYNNEI. Trimming stripped 3 bases from V and 0 bases from J, with 6 bases between. The CDR3 DNA is TGTGCCAGCAGTGAGATAGTTAGCAATCAGCCCCAGCATTTT. The encoded protein is CASSEIVSNQPQHF. The complete variable domain, with remaining parts taken from reference TRBV2 and TRBJ1-5, reads EPEVTQTPSHQVTQMGQEVILRCVPISNHLYFYWYRQILGQKVEFLVSFYNNEISEKSEIFDDQFSVERPDGSNFTLKIRSTKLEDSAMYFCASSEIVSNQPQHFGDGTRLSIL.

The chain's CDR3 is CASSQDVRNRTSGGTGELFF. The CDR3 DNA reads as TGTGCCAGCAGCCAAGACGTGCGTAATAGGACTAGCGGGGGGACCGGGGAGCTGTTTTTT. The chain carries TRBV14 and TRBJ2-2; TRBD2 matches at 14 bases. J gave up 5 bases and V 0 bases, and 11 bases lay outside the gene matches. Per germline, CDR1 SGHDN and CDR2 FVKESK. This CDR3 region has 20 residues.

The chain recombines TRBV7-3 with TRBJ1-1; TRBD1 agrees at 9 bases. Trimming at V came to 5 bases and at J to 0 bases, leaving 7 bases not matched to a gene. Germline-derived CDR1 and CDR2 are SGHTA and FQGTGA. This CDR3 contains 16 residues. CDR3 DNA sequence: TGTGCCAGCAGCGGCCGGACAGGGGTAATGAACACTGAAGCTTTCTTT. Translating it yields CASSGRTGVMNTEAFF. Variable domain in full (rest from reference TRBV7-3 and TRBJ1-1): GAGVSQTPSNKVTEKGKYVELRCDPISGHTALYWYRQSLGQGPEFLIYFQGTGAADDSGLPNDRFFAVRPEGSVSTLKIQRTERGDSAVYLCASSGRTGVMNTEAFFGQGTRLTVV.

The chain uses TRBV11-3 and TRBJ2-2; TRBD2 matches 11 bases. This CDR3 is 17 amino acids long. V lost 5 bases and J lost 1; bases outside the gene matches: 6. Germline V lookup: CDR1 SGHNT, CDR2 YENEEA. CDR3 DNA sequence: TGTGCCAGCAGCCAAGGGACTAGCGGTTGGAACACCGGGGAGCTGTTTTTT. Its protein is CASSQGTSGWNTGELFF.

The chain has TRBV2 and TRBJ2-5; 9 positions match TRBD2. Germline assignment: CDR1 SNHLY and CDR2 FYNNEI. V shed 6 bases, J shed 4 bases, and the junction held 9 bases outside the gene matches. This CDR3 region has 15 residues. CDR3 DNA: TGTGCCAGCAGGCGGCGGGAGGGCCGAGGAGAGACCCAGTACTTC. It encodes CASRRREGRGETQYF.

V is TRBV28 and J is TRBJ2-7, with 14 bases identical to TRBD2. The CDR3 spans 15 residues. V trimming: 5 bases; J trimming: 6 bases; junction bases outside the gene matches: 6. Germline assignment: CDR1 MDHEN and CDR2 SYDVKM. The CDR3 here is CASSRRTSGRLEQYF. The DNA of the CDR3 is TGTGCCAGCAGTCGACGGACTAGCGGGAGGCTCGAGCAGTACTTC.

The V call is TRBV9, the J call TRBJ2-7; 8 nucleotides align to TRBD2. Germline CDR1 is SGDLS and CDR2 is YYNGEE. This CDR3 is built from 16 residues. With V trimmed by 0 bases and J by 0 bases, 5 bases remained unmatched. The CDR3 loop is CASSVEPSGHSYEQYF. The CDR3 region has the DNA TGTGCCAGCAGCGTAGAGCCTAGCGGGCACTCCTACGAGCAGTACTTC.

The chain uses TRBV14 and TRBJ2-7, with TRBD1 matching over 9 bases. The CDR3 consists of 14 residues. Unmatched junction bases numbered 4, after V lost 2 bases and J lost 5 bases. Germline V gene lookup returns CDR1 SGHDN and CDR2 FVKESK. The CDR3 protein is CASSQRDRVHEQYF. The CDR3 DNA is TGTGCCAGCAGCCAACGGGACAGGGTACACGAGCAGTACTTC.

V gene TRBV7-8 combines with J gene TRBJ1-2; a weak D match, TRBD1 (5 bases). With 5 bases removed from V and 1 base from J, the gap between germline ends came to 8 bases. Germline V gene data show CDR1 as SGHVS and CDR2 as FQNEAQ. The CDR3 extends over 13 amino acids. Here the CDR3 reads CASSPQGNYGYTF. CDR3 bases: TGTGCCAGCAGCCCCCAGGGTAACTATGGCTACACCTTC.

The chain joins TRBV15 to TRBJ1-5; no definite D call. V lost 3 bases and J lost 0, with 9 bases in between. Germline CDR1 is LNHNV and CDR2 is YYDKDF (reference sequence). This CDR3 region has 15 residues. The CDR3 is CATSRSVLSNQPQHF. The CDR3 DNA sequence: TGTGCCACCAGCAGGAGCGTCCTTAGCAATCAGCCCCAGCATTTT.

V is TRBV9 and J is TRBJ2-3, with 7 nucleotides matching TRBD2. Trimming at V came to 0 bases and at J to 1 base, leaving 8 bases not matched to a gene. This CDR3 comprises 17 residues. Germline-derived CDR1 and CDR2 are SGDLS and YYNGEE. CDR3 sequence: CASSVAPGGSGTDTQYF. DNA for the CDR3: TGTGCCAGCAGCGTAGCGCCAGGCGGGAGTGGCACAGATACGCAGTATTTT.

The chain couples TRBV6-5 to TRBJ1-1, with TRBD1 matching over 8 bases. This CDR3 spans 13 amino acids. Germline loops: CDR1 MNHEY, CDR2 SVGAGI. The junction had 1 base not matched to a gene; V was cut back by 6 bases and J by 1 base. In DNA, the CDR3 is TGTGCCAGCAGGGGACAGGAGAACACTGAAGCTTTCTTT. Translated, it gives CASRGQENTEAFF.

The rearrangement joins TRBV7-9 to TRBJ1-4; no definite D call. The CDR3 is 14 residues long. Per the germline V gene, CDR1 is SEHNR and CDR2 is FQNEAQ (reference sequence). The germline V and J ends were trimmed by 9 bases and 0 bases, with 11 bases remaining between them. The CDR3 nucleotides are TGTGCCAGTATTAGGAGTGCAACTAATGAAAAACTGTTTTTT. Its protein is CASIRSATNEKLFF.

This sequence joins TRBV6-5 and TRBJ2-1, with TRBD1 identical over 7 bases. The CDR3 is made up of 16 amino acids. Germline CDR1 reads MNHEY; CDR2 reads SVGAGI. The trim removed 1 base at V and 6 bases at J, leaving 9 bases unmatched. This CDR3 reads CASSYLEGALSNEQFF. The CDR3 DNA is TGTGCCAGCAGTTACTTAGAGGGGGCCCTCAGCAATGAGCAGTTCTTC.

In this sample, this clone turned up a few times. The genes are TRBV15 and TRBJ1-5; perhaps TRBD1 as D (5 bases). The germline V and J ends were trimmed by 0 bases and 6 bases, with 12 bases remaining between them. The CDR3 runs 15 residues. Germline V gene data show CDR1 as LNHNV and CDR2 as YYDKDF (reference sequence). The CDR3 DNA reads as TGTGCCACCAGCAGAGATCTTGCAGGGTCTCAGCCCCAGCATTTT. Translated: CATSRDLAGSQPQHF.

The gene calls are TRBV9 and TRBJ2-1; 9 bases fit TRBD2. CDR3 length: 16 residues. V lost 0 bases and J lost 9; bases outside the gene matches: 10. Looked up from germline, CDR1 is SGDLS and CDR2 is YYNGEE. The CDR3 DNA sequence: TGTGCCAGCAGCGTAGGGCTAGCGGGAAAGGGAGGTGAGCAGTTCTTC. This gives the protein CASSVGLAGKGGEQFF.

The chain links TRBV6-5 to TRBJ2-5; no reliable D call. This CDR3 is 11 amino acids long. The V end lost 10 bases, the J end lost 7 bases, and 13 bases lay between the germline ends. Germline V gene lookup returns CDR1 MNHEY and CDR2 SVGAGI. The CDR3 loop is CATRDFGTQYF. The DNA for the CDR3 is TGTGCCACCCGCGACTTCGGGACCCAGTACTTC.

The chain has TRBV4-3 and TRBJ2-1, with TRBD2 as a possible D gene (6 bases). Trimming took 3 bases from V and 8 from J, leaving 11 bases between them. Germline V lookup: CDR1 LGHNA, CDR2 YSLEER. The CDR3 covers 13 residues. The DNA for the CDR3 is TGCGCCAGCAGCCAGGTTTCTAGCGATGAGCAGTTCTTC. It translates to CASSQVSSDEQFF.

This clone was found once. The genes are TRBV27 and TRBJ2-1; 12 positions agree with TRBD2. V gave up 8 bases and J gave up 6 bases; unmatched junction bases: 11. Germline CDR1 and CDR2: MNHEY and SMNVEV (reference sequence). The CDR3 runs to 16 residues. The CDR3 bases are TGTGCCAGCTCGGTTCTAGCGGGAGGGTTGGGCAATGAGCAGTTCTTC. This gives the protein CASSVLAGGLGNEQFF.

This clone was seen only once. The CDR3 DNA sequence: TGTGCCAGCAGCTCGGGAGATGATCGCTATGGCTACACCTTC. Amino acid sequence: CASSSGDDRYGYTF. This chain joins TRBV9 and TRBJ1-2; D unresolved. Trimming pared 4 bases from V and 4 bases from J, leaving 14 bases between. The CDR3 loop spans 14 amino acids. Germline V gene data show CDR1 as SGDLS and CDR2 as YYNGEE.